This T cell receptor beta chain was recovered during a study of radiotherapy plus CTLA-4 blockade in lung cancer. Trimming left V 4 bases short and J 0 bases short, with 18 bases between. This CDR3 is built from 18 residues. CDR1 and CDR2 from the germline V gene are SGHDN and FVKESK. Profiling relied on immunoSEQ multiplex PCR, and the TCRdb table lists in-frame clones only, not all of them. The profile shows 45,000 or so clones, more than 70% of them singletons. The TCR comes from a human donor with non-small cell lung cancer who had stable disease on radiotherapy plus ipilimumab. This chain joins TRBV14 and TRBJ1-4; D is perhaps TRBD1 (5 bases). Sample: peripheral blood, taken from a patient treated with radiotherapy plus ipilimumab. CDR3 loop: CASSLRSFRVATNEKLFF. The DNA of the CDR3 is TGTGCCAGCAGCCTTCGGAGTTTCAGGGTTGCAACTAATGAAAAACTGTTTTTT. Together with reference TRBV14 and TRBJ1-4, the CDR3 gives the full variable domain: EAGVTQFPSHSVIEKGQTVTLRCDPISGHDNLYWYRRVMGKEIKFLLHFVKESKQDESGMPNNRFLAERTGGTYSTLKVQPAELEDSGVYFCASSLRSFRVATNEKLFFGSGTQLSVL.